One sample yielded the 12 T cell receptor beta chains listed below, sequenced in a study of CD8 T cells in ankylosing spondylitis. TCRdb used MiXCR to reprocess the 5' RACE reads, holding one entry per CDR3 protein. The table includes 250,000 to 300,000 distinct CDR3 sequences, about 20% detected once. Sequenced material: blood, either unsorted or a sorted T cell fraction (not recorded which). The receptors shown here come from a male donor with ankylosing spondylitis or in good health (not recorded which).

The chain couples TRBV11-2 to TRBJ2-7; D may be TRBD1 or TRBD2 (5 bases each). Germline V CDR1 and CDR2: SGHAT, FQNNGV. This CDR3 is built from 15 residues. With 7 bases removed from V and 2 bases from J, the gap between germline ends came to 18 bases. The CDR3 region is CASTVGWGYTYEQYF. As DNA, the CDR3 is TGTGCCAGCACCGTGGGGTGGGGGTACACCTACGAGCAGTACTTC.

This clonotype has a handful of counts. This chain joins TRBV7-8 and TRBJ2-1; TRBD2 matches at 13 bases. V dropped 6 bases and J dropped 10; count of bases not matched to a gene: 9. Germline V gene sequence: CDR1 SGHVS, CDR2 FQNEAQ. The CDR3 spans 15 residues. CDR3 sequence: CASRSGLAGAREQFF. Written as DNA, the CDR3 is TGTGCCAGCAGGTCTGGACTAGCGGGAGCAAGGGAGCAGTTCTTC.

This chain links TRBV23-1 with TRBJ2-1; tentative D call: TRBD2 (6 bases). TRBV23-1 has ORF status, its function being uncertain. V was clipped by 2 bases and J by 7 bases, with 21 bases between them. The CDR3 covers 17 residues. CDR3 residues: CASSQTRRGVAGNEQFF. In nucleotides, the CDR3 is TGCGCCAGCAGTCAAACTCGACGGGGAGTCGCGGGAAATGAGCAGTTCTTC.

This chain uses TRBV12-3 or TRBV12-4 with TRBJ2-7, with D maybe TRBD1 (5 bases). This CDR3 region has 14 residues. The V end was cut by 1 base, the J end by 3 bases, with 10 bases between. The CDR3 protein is CASSLVPGLYEQYF. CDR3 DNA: TGTGCCAGCAGTTTAGTCCCAGGGCTCTACGAGCAGTACTTC.

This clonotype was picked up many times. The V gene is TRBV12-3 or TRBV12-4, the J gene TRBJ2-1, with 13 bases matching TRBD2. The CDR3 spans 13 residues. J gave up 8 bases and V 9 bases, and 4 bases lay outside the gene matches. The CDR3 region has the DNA TGTGCCAGTGGACTAGCGGGAGACGATGAGCAGTTCTTC. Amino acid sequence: CASGLAGDDEQFF.

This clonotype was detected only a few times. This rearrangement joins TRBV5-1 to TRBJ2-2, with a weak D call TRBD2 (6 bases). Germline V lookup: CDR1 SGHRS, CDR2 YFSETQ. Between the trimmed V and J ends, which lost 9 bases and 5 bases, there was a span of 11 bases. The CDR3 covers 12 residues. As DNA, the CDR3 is TGCGCCATCATAGCGGATACCGGGGAGCTGTTTTTT. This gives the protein CAIIADTGELFF.

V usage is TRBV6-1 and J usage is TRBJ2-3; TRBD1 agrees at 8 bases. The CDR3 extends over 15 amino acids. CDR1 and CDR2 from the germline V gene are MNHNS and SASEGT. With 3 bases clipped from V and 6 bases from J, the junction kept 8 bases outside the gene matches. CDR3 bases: TGTGCCAGCAGTGAGCACAGGGGGTCGGGGGATACGCAGTATTTT. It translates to CASSEHRGSGDTQYF.

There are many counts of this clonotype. The chain's CDR3 is CASSDVEETQYF. The CDR3 DNA reads as TGTGCCAGCAGTGACGTAGAAGAGACCCAGTACTTC. J is TRBJ2-5 and V is TRBV25-1; D unclear. CDR3 length equals 12 residues. Germline CDR1 reads MGHDK; CDR2 reads SYGVNS. V lost 3 bases to trimming and J lost 3 bases, with 5 bases between them.

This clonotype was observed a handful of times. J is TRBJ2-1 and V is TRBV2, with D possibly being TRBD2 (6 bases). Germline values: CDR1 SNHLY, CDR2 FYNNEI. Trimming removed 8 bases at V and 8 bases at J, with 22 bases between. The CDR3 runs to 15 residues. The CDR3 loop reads CASERFGSGSYEQFF. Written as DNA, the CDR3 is TGTGCCAGCGAGCGGTTTGGAAGCGGGTCCTATGAGCAGTTCTTC.

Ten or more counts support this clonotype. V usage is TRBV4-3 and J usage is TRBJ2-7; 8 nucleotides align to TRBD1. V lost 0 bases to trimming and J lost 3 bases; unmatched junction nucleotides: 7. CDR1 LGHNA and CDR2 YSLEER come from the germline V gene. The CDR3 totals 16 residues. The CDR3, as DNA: TGCGCCAGCAGCCAAGATTCACGGACAGGGAACTACGAGCAGTACTTC. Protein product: CASSQDSRTGNYEQYF.

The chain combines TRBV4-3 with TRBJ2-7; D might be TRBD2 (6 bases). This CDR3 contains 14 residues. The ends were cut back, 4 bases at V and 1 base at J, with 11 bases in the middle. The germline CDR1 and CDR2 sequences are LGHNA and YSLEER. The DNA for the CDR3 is TGCGCCAGCAGCCTTTGGCGGGGATCCTACGAGCAGTACTTC. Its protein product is CASSLWRGSYEQYF.

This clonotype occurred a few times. The CDR3 here is CASSFLGRTEAFF. The DNA for the CDR3 is TGTGCCAGCAGTTTCTTGGGAAGGACTGAAGCTTTCTTT. The chain has TRBV27 and TRBJ1-1; no definite D call. Germline assignment: CDR1 MNHEY and CDR2 SMNVEV (reference sequence). The germline V and J ends were trimmed by 3 bases and 5 bases, with 10 bases remaining between them. CDR3 length: 13 residues.